The 25 T cell receptor beta chains reported below all come from one sample, sequenced in a study of blood T cell repertoires in COVID-19. Sequenced by immunoSEQ multiplex PCR; TCRdb stores in-frame clones only, minus some. The sample consists of roughly 330,000 clones, around 80% of them appearing once. Sequencing input: peripheral blood. The receptor source for this set is a woman aged 50 to 65 with acute or convalescent COVID-19.

The chain employs TRBV29-1 and TRBJ2-7, with D possibly being TRBD1 (5 bases). V was pared by 1 base and J by 0 bases, with 10 bases between. This CDR3 has 14 residues. The V gene's germline CDR1 is SQVTM and CDR2 ANQGSEA. The CDR3 nucleotides read TGCAGCGTTGAAGGGGGCAGCCACTCCTACGAGCAGTACTTC. Residues: CSVEGGSHSYEQYF.

The rearrangement uses TRBV6-5 and TRBJ2-3; D unclear. The CDR3 covers 12 residues. Deletions cut 6 bases from V and 5 bases from J, with 9 bases between. Germline V CDR1 and CDR2: MNHEY, SVGAGI. This CDR3 reads CASSPSGDTQYF. In nucleotides, the CDR3 is TGTGCCAGCAGCCCCTCGGGAGATACGCAGTATTTT.

Points on this clone: The identical CDR3 is also encoded by other nucleotide sequences in the sample. The rearrangement uses TRBV7-2 and TRBJ1-2; D gene unclear. The V end was cut by 1 base, the J end by 0 bases, with 3 bases between. Per germline, CDR1 SGHTA and CDR2 FQGNSA. The CDR3 spans 13 residues. In DNA, the CDR3 is TGTGCCAGCAGCTTAGACTCTAACTATGGCTACACCTTC. Translated, it gives CASSLDSNYGYTF.

The chain employs TRBV19 and TRBJ2-7; TRBD1 aligns across 8 bases. Germline CDR1 and CDR2: LNHDA and SQIVND (reference sequence). The CDR3 runs to 14 residues. V trimming: 6 bases; J trimming: 4 bases; junction bases outside the gene matches: 8. The CDR3 DNA sequence: TGTGCCAGTAGGCCCGGACAGGGAGAATACGAGCAGTACTTC. Translation: CASRPGQGEYEQYF. Full variable domain (outside the CDR3, taken from reference TRBV19 and TRBJ2-7): DGGITQSPKYLFRKEGQNVTLSCEQNLNHDAMYWYRQDPGQGLRLIYYSQIVNDFQKGDIAEGYSVSREKKESFPLTVTSAQKNPTAFYLCASRPGQGEYEQYFGPGTRLTVT.

This clone came up once. The V call is TRBV7-8, the J call TRBJ1-3; a possible D gene is TRBD1 (5 bases). Deletions cut 1 base from V and 0 bases from J, with 13 bases between. The CDR3 spans 17 residues. Per germline, CDR1 SGHVS and CDR2 FQNEAQ. Here the CDR3 reads CASSLGRGAHSGNTIYF. As DNA, the CDR3 is TGTGCCAGCAGCTTAGGGAGGGGTGCTCACTCTGGAAACACCATATATTTT.

V is TRBV5-8 and J is TRBJ1-5, with TRBD1 as a possible D gene (5 bases). Trimming removed 0 bases from V and 2 bases from J, with 9 bases in between. Germline lookup yields CDR1 SGHTS and CDR2 YDEGEE. This CDR3 has 15 amino acids. The CDR3 region is CASSLAGRGNQPQHF. CDR3 nucleotides: TGTGCCAGCAGCTTGGCAGGGAGGGGCAATCAGCCCCAGCATTTT.

This chain links TRBV7-2 with TRBJ2-5; 9 nucleotides align to TRBD2. With V trimmed by 6 bases and J by 4 bases, 9 bases remained unmatched. The germline V gene encodes CDR1 SGHTA and CDR2 FQGNSA. The CDR3 extends over 15 amino acids. CDR3 nucleotide sequence: TGTGCCAGCAGACCCCCGGGACTAGCTGGAGAGACCCAGTACTTC. Translating gives CASRPPGLAGETQYF.

This clone was found once. The chain has TRBV29-1 and TRBJ2-3, with D uncertain. Germline CDR1 is SQVTM and CDR2 is ANQGSEA. V dropped 5 bases and J dropped 4 bases, with 10 bases sitting between them. The length of the CDR3 is 12 residues. The CDR3 coding sequence is TGCAGCGTTTCCCTGGCCCCAGATACGCAGTATTTT. As protein: CSVSLAPDTQYF.

The chain links TRBV27 to TRBJ1-4, with D possibly TRBD1 on 5 matching bases. Germline V lookup: CDR1 MNHEY, CDR2 SMNVEV (reference sequence). V lost 8 bases to trimming and J lost 3 bases, with 10 bases between them. CDR3 size: 13 residues. CDR3 in DNA: TGTGCCAGCCGCAGGGTTCCTAATGAAAAACTGTTTTTT. It translates to CASRRVPNEKLFF.

Concerning this clone: Within the sample, other DNA sequences also encode this same CDR3. V and J are TRBV9 and TRBJ2-3; D unclear. CDR1 and CDR2 (germline): SGDLS, YYNGEE. CDR3 length: 13 residues. Deletions cut 0 bases from V and 0 bases from J, with 2 bases between. The CDR3 DNA sequence: TGTGCCAGCAGCGTAGTAAGCACAGATACGCAGTATTTT. This translates into CASSVVSTDTQYF.

The CDR3 protein is CASSLVASAPTGELFF. The DNA for the CDR3 is TGTGCCAGCAGCTTAGTTGCTAGCGCACCCACCGGGGAGCTGTTTTTT. The chain employs TRBV7-6 and TRBJ2-2; D might be TRBD2 (6 bases). This CDR3 is 16 amino acids long. Germline lookup yields CDR1 SGHVS and CDR2 FNYEAQ. V was pared by 1 base and J by 4 bases, with 13 bases between.

The chain couples TRBV5-8 to TRBJ1-5; D call uncertain. This CDR3 has 14 amino acids. V was trimmed by 9 bases and J by 0 bases, leaving 13 bases between them. CDR1 is SGHTS and CDR2 is YDEGEE in the germline V gene. The CDR3 DNA follows: TGTGCCAACAACGACATTAATAGCAATCAGCCCCAGCATTTT. Translating gives CANNDINSNQPQHF.

The chain couples TRBV2 to TRBJ1-6; tentative D call: TRBD1 (5 bases). V lost 7 bases and J lost 7, with 14 bases in between. Germline-derived CDR1 and CDR2 are SNHLY and FYNNEI. The CDR3 has 14 residues. The CDR3 spells CASNMGTANSPLHF. Written as DNA, the CDR3 is TGTGCCAGCAATATGGGGACTGCCAATTCACCCCTCCACTTT.

The chain carries TRBV12-3 or TRBV12-4 and TRBJ1-1; D unclear. Between the trimmed V and J ends, which lost 5 bases and 7 bases, there was a span of 11 bases. The CDR3 covers 12 residues. In DNA, the CDR3 is TGTGCCAGCAGTCCAACCTATAGTGAAGCTTTCTTT. Translation gives CASSPTYSEAFF.

This sequence joins TRBV25-1 and TRBJ1-5; unclear D gene. This CDR3 comprises 17 residues. CDR1 is MGHDK and CDR2 is SYGVNS in the germline V gene. V was clipped by 0 bases and J by 4 bases, with 16 bases between them. In DNA, the CDR3 is TGTGCCAGCAGTGAATATGACCGGGGAGGCGGGAATCAGCCCCAGCATTTT. Residues: CASSEYDRGGGNQPQHF. The full variable domain, rest sourced from reference TRBV25-1 and TRBJ1-5, is EADIYQTPRYLVIGTGKKITLECSQTMGHDKMYWYQQDPGMELHLIHYSYGVNSTEKGDLSSESTVSRIRTEHFPLTLESARPSHTSQYLCASSEYDRGGGNQPQHFGDGTRLSIL.

V is TRBV9 and J is TRBJ1-2; D possibly corresponds to TRBD1 (5 bases). The CDR3 spans 11 residues. V lost 5 bases to trimming and J lost 6 bases, with 8 bases between them. The germline V gene encodes CDR1 SGDLS and CDR2 YYNGEE. CDR3 protein: CASRGVDGYTF. CDR3 sequence (DNA): TGTGCCAGCAGAGGGGTGGATGGCTACACCTTC. Full variable domain (outside the CDR3, taken from reference TRBV9 and TRBJ1-2): DSGVTQTPKHLITATGQRVTLRCSPRSGDLSVYWYQQSLDQGLQFLIQYYNGEERAKGNILERFSAQQFPDLHSELNLSSLELGDSALYFCASRGVDGYTFGSGTRLTVV.

This sequence joins TRBV11-3 and TRBJ2-2; no clear D gene. The germline V and J ends were trimmed by 1 base and 6 bases, with 9 bases remaining between them. Germline V gene sequence: CDR1 SGHNT, CDR2 YENEEA. CDR3 length: 14 amino acids. The CDR3 sequence is CASSLVSFSGELFF. The CDR3 DNA follows: TGTGCCAGCAGCTTAGTTTCTTTTTCCGGGGAGCTGTTTTTT.

The J gene is TRBJ2-2, the V gene TRBV6-2 or TRBV6-3; a possible D gene is TRBD1 (6 bases). V was trimmed by 4 bases and J by 4 bases, leaving 10 bases between them. This CDR3 region has 14 residues. Germline-derived CDR1 and CDR2 are MNHEY and SVGEGT. CDR3 sequence reads: CASSFWTATGELFF. In DNA form, the CDR3 reads TGTGCCAGCAGTTTCTGGACAGCCACCGGGGAGCTGTTTTTT.

This chain joins TRBV18 and TRBJ1-5; no clear D gene. Germline V gene data show CDR1 as KGHSH and CDR2 as LQKENI. The CDR3 has 17 amino acids. V lost 0 bases and J 0 bases, leaving 12 bases between the germline ends. The CDR3 DNA reads as TGTGCCAGCTCACCACCAGGCCGGGAATATAGCAATCAGCCCCAGCATTTT. This sequence encodes CASSPPGREYSNQPQHF.

This clone turned up a few times. CDR3 amino acids: CASSQGQVANTQYF. CDR3 nucleotide sequence: TGCGCCAGCAGCCAAGGGCAGGTCGCGAATACGCAGTATTTT. The chain carries TRBV4-1 and TRBJ2-3; no reliable D call. The germline gives CDR1 MGHRA, CDR2 YSYEKL. The CDR3 has 14 residues. V was shortened by 1 base and J by 7 bases, with 12 bases between the two germline ends.

V and J are TRBV18 and TRBJ2-5; 9 nucleotides align to TRBD1. Germline V gene lookup returns CDR1 KGHSH and CDR2 LQKENI. CDR3 length: 18 residues. V lost 3 bases to trimming and J lost 4 bases; unmatched junction nucleotides: 15. The CDR3 spells CASSPLSPGTGMGETQYF. DNA of the CDR3: TGTGCCAGCTCACCCTTAAGTCCCGGGACAGGGATGGGAGAGACCCAGTACTTC.

The chain is built from TRBV11-2 and TRBJ2-1, with 11 bases that match TRBD2. CDR1 is SGHAT, CDR2 FQNNGV, per germline. Germline trimming cut 6 bases from V and 2 bases from J; bases unmatched to any gene: 3. This CDR3 contains 15 residues. In DNA form, the CDR3 reads TGTGCCAGCAGACCACTAGCGGGGGCCTACAATGAGCAGTTCTTC. This gives the protein CASRPLAGAYNEQFF.

The CDR3 is CASSYSRTVNYGYTF. The CDR3 nucleotides are TGTGCCAGCAGTTACTCGAGGACAGTAAACTATGGCTACACCTTC. J is TRBJ1-2 and V is TRBV6-5; weak D call: TRBD1 (6 bases). This CDR3 is 15 amino acids long. The germline V gene has CDR1 MNHEY and CDR2 SVGAGI. V lost 0 bases, J lost 2 bases, and 10 bases lay in between.

This chain links TRBV19 with TRBJ2-2; D might be TRBD2 (6 bases). CDR1 and CDR2 (germline): LNHDA, SQIVND (reference sequence). There are 15 residues in the CDR3. Trimming cost V 3 bases and J 1 base, with 9 bases left between them. The CDR3 loop reads CASSMGGENTGELFF. The CDR3 DNA is TGTGCCAGTAGTATGGGGGGAGAGAACACCGGGGAGCTGTTTTTT. Variable domain in full (rest from reference TRBV19 and TRBJ2-2): DGGITQSPKYLFRKEGQNVTLSCEQNLNHDAMYWYRQDPGQGLRLIYYSQIVNDFQKGDIAEGYSVSREKKESFPLTVTSAQKNPTAFYLCASSMGGENTGELFFGEGSRLTVL.

The chain couples TRBV20-1 to TRBJ2-1; 9 nucleotides match TRBD2. Trimming removed 0 bases from V and 13 bases from J; junction bases left unmatched: 1. CDR3 length: 11 residues. CDR1 DFQATT and CDR2 SNEGSKA come from the germline V gene (reference sequence). CDR3 DNA sequence: TGCAGTGCTAGAGAGCGGGAGGGCCAGTTCTTC. Encoded protein: CSAREREGQFF.